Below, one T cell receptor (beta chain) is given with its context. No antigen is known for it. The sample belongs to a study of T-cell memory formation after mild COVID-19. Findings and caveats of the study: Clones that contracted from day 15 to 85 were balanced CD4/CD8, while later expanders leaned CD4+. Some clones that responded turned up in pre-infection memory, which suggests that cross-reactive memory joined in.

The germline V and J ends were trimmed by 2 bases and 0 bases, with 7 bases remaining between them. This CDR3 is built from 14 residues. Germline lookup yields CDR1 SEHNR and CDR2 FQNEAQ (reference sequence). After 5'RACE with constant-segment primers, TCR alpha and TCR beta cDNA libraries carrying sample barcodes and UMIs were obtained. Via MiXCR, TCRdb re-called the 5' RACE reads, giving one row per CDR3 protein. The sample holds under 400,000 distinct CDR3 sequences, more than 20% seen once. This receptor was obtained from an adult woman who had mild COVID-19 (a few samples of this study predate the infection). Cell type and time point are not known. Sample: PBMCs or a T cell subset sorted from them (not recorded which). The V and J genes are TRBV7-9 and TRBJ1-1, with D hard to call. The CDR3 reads CASSLKRVNTEAFF. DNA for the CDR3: TGTGCCAGCAGCTTAAAGCGGGTGAACACTGAAGCTTTCTTT.